Sequencing of this T cell receptor beta chain was carried out in a study of a mutant IDH1 vaccine in newly diagnosed glioma. As to this clone: Its antigen is as yet unknown.

Repertoires were generated with immunoSEQ multiplex PCR, while TCRdb's copy carries only in-frame clones and drops some. The data hold 60,000 to 65,000 clones, with around 83% observed a single time. The time point denotes: week 47, end of study. In the vaccine, a single dose held 300 ug of the mutant IDH1 20-mer peptide, along with topical imiquimod. The receptor comes from a man aged 25-40 years with glioma. The sample here was PBMCs, taken from a glioma patient whose treatment included an IDH1 peptide vaccine.

CDR3: CASSPGTRGEKLFF. CDR3 DNA: TGTGCCAGCAGCCCCGGGACCCGCGGTGAAAAACTGTTTTTT. The chain recombines TRBV7-9 with TRBJ1-4, with D perhaps matching TRBD1 (5 bases). The CDR3 is 14 amino acids. With 5 bases removed from V and 7 bases from J, the gap between germline ends came to 14 bases. The germline CDR1 and CDR2 sequences are SEHNR and FQNEAQ (reference sequence). Full variable domain (rest looked up from reference TRBV7-9 and TRBJ1-4): DTGVSQNPRHKITKRGQNVTFRCDPISEHNRLYWYRQTLGQGPEFLTYFQNEAQLEKSRLLSDRFSAERPKGSFSTLEIQRTEQGDSAMYLCASSPGTRGEKLFFGSGTQLSVL.